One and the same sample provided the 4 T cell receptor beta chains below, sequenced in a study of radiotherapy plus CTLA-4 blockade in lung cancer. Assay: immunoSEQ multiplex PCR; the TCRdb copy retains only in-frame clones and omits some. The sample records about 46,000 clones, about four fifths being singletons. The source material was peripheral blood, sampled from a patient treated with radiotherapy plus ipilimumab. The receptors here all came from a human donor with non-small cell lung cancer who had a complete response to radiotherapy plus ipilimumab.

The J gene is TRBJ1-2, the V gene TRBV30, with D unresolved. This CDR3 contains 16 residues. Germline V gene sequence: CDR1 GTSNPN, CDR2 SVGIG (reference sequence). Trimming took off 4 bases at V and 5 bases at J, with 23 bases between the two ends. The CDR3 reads CAWTAYPPRLGYGYTF. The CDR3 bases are TGTGCCTGGACCGCCTATCCACCCCGACTAGGGTATGGCTACACCTTC.

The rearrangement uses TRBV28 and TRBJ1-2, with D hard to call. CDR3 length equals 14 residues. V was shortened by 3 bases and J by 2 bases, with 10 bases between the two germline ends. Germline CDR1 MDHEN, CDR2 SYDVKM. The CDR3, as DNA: TGTGCCAGCAGTTTTAACAGAGAAAACTATGGCTACACCTTC. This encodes CASSFNRENYGYTF.

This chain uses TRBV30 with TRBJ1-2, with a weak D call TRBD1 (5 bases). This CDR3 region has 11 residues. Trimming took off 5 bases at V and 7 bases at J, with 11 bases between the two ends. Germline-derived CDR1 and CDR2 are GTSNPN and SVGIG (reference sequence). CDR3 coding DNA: TGTGCCTGGGGCGTAGGGGTTGGCTACACCTTC. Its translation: CAWGVGVGYTF. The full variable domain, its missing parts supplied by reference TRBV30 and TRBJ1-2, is SQTIHQWPATLVQPVGSPLSLECTVEGTSNPNLYWYRQAAGRGLQLLFYSVGIGQISSEVPQNLSASRPQDRQFILSSKKLLLSDSGFYLCAWGVGVGYTFGSGTRLTVV.

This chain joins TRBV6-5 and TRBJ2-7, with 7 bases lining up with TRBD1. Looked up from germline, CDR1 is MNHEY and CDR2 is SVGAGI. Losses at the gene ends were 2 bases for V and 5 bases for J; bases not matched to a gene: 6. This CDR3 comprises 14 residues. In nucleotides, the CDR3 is TGTGCCAGCAGTTACCAGACAGGGACCCACGAGCAGTACTTC. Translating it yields CASSYQTGTHEQYF.